The following is a T cell receptor beta chain sequence with its context. Its specificity is not known. In the same sample, other DNA sequences code for this CDR3. Some clones are missing from TCRdb's copy, which holds only in-frame ones; the method was immunoSEQ multiplex PCR. The sample shows about 41,000 clones, around two thirds of them seen only once. After removal of 4 bases from V and 4 bases from J, the junction contained 5 bases not matched to a gene. Germline CDR1 and CDR2: SGHRS and YFSETQ. The CDR3 has 13 amino acids. This sample was included in a study of PD-1 blockade in classical Hodgkin lymphoma. Study conclusions and caveats: CD4+ but not CD8+ TCR diversity rose significantly by C4D1. Why repertoires differed is undefined; disease activity or prior therapy possibly contributed. According to reports, newly diagnosed patients had lower baseline TCR diversity than healthy donors, and relapsed/refractory patients had lower baseline TCR diversity still.

Noted time point: cycle 4 day 1 (C4D1), after more than 5 weeks of nivolumab. The patients all showed relapse after autologous stem cell transplantation, while their brentuximab vedotin exposure varied. When best responses were assessed, they were complete response, partial response or progressive disease. This sample comprised peripheral blood mononuclear cells (PBMCs), obtained before the fourth cycle of nivolumab. The origin of this receptor is a human donor with classical Hodgkin lymphoma. This chain uses TRBV5-1 with TRBJ2-7; the match to TRBD1 covers 7 bases. The CDR3 loop reads CASSLGQYYEQYF. In DNA, the CDR3 is TGCGCCAGCAGCCTGGGACAGTATTACGAGCAGTACTTC. The full variable domain, with the rest looked up from reference TRBV5-1 and TRBJ2-7, is KAGVTQTPRYLIKTRGQQVTLSCSPISGHRSVSWYQQTPGQGLQFLFEYFSETQRNKGNFPGRFSGRQFSNSRSEMNVSTLELGDSALYLCASSLGQYYEQYFGPGTRLTVT.